The 10 T cell receptor beta chains in this list originate from one sample, sequenced in a study of cytomegalovirus exposure and HLA in healthy donors. PCR employed 60 Vbeta and 13 Jbeta primers. Sequencing used immunoSEQ multiplex PCR; TCRdb keeps in-frame clones, though not all of them. The sample comprises roughly 100,000 clones, 10% to 15% of which are singletons, and roughly 16% rests with the top ten. The sample consisted of PBMCs. Receptors were obtained from a man aged 35 to 55 in good health and CMV-seropositive.

This clone was seen more than once but under ten times. The V and J genes are TRBV7-2 and TRBJ2-3, with 12 bases lining up with TRBD2. Germline values: CDR1 SGHTA, CDR2 FQGNSA. The CDR3 is 17 amino acids. V shed 3 bases and J 6 bases; nucleotides not matched to a gene: 10. CDR3 nucleotide sequence: TGTGCCAGCAGCTTCCTGACTAGCGGGGGCCGTGGCGATACGCAGTATTTT. This gives the protein CASSFLTSGGRGDTQYF. Looking up the rest from reference TRBV7-2 and TRBJ2-3 gives the full variable domain: GAGVSQSPSNKVTEKGKDVELRCDPISGHTALYWYRQSLGQGLEFLIYFQGNSAPDKSGLPSDRFSAERTGGSVSTLTIQRTQQEDSAVYLCASSFLTSGGRGDTQYFGPGTRLTVL.

With respect to this clone: Germline is not matched at one junction end, which may reflect a read error. V is TRBV30 and J is TRBJ1-1; D may be TRBD1 (6 bases). Per germline, CDR1 GTSNPN and CDR2 SVGIG (reference sequence). The CDR3 is made up of 14 amino acids. CDR3 nucleotides: TGTGCCTGGAGATTACTCGACAGGAACACTGAAGCTTCCTTT. It encodes CAWRLLDRNTEASF. Together with reference TRBV30 and TRBJ1-1, the CDR3 gives the full variable domain: SQTIHQWPATLVQPVGSPLSLECTVEGTSNPNLYWYRQAAGRGLQLLFYSVGIGQISSEVPQNLSASRPQDRQFILSSKKLLLSDSGFYLCAWRLLDRNTEASFGQGTRLTVV.

The chain employs TRBV10-1 and TRBJ1-5; tentative D call: TRBD1 (5 bases). This CDR3 is 13 amino acids long. Germline CDR1 WNHNN, CDR2 SYGVQD (reference sequence). V gave up 4 bases and J gave up 4 bases, with 8 bases separating them. CDR3 in DNA: TGCGCCAGCAGTGGGACAAGAAATCAGCCCCAGCATTTT. Residues: CASSGTRNQPQHF.

CDR3: CASSRQNTGDQETQYF. CDR3 nucleotides: TGTGCCAGCAGCCGTCAAAACACGGGAGACCAAGAGACCCAGTACTTC. This chain connects TRBV7-9 to TRBJ2-5; a possible D gene is TRBD2 (6 bases). The CDR3 runs 16 residues. V lost 5 bases, J lost 0 bases, and 16 bases lay in between. Germline CDR1 and CDR2: SEHNR and FQNEAQ (reference sequence).

This clone was recorded a few times. This chain links TRBV7-6 with TRBJ2-7; D may be TRBD2 (6 bases). The CDR3 consists of 12 residues. The V gene's germline CDR1 is SGHVS and CDR2 FNYEAQ. V was trimmed by 5 bases and J by 5 bases, leaving 10 bases between them. The CDR3 bases are TGTGCCAGCAGCCCGGGACTTCACGAGCAGTACTTC. Encoded protein: CASSPGLHEQYF. The variable domain in full, completed from reference TRBV7-6 and TRBJ2-7, reads GAGVSQSPRYKVTKRGQDVALRCDPISGHVSLYWYRQALGQGPEFLTYFNYEAQQDKSGLPNDRFSAERPEGSISTLTIQRTEQRDSAMYRCASSPGLHEQYFGPGTRLTVT.

This clone was counted a few times. J is TRBJ2-3 and V is TRBV27; 8 bases align to TRBD2. This CDR3 spans 15 amino acids. Germline V CDR1 and CDR2: MNHEY, SMNVEV (reference sequence). The ends lost 6 bases at V and 5 bases at J; junction bases unmatched: 10. The DNA of the CDR3 is TGTGCCAGCAGGACACTAGCGGCCGTTCAAGATACGCAGTATTTT. Protein: CASRTLAAVQDTQYF.

This clone was seen a handful of times. The chain uses TRBV28 and TRBJ2-7, with TRBD1 as a possible D gene (6 bases). CDR3 size: 15 residues. Trimming removed 2 bases from V and 6 bases from J, with 17 bases in between. The germline CDR1 and CDR2 sequences are MDHEN and SYDVKM. This CDR3 reads CASSLATGWKGEQYF. The CDR3 DNA reads TGTGCCAGCAGTTTAGCCACAGGGTGGAAAGGCGAGCAGTACTTC.

The J gene is TRBJ2-7, the V gene TRBV5-1; 9 nucleotides align to TRBD1. V lost 0 bases and J lost 2; bases outside the gene matches: 3. Germline V lookup: CDR1 SGHRS, CDR2 YFSETQ. The CDR3 runs 15 residues. This chain's CDR3 is CASSLAGTGPYEQYF. The CDR3 DNA sequence: TGCGCCAGCAGCTTGGCCGGGACAGGGCCCTACGAGCAGTACTTC. Complete variable domain (other parts from reference TRBV5-1 and TRBJ2-7): KAGVTQTPRYLIKTRGQQVTLSCSPISGHRSVSWYQQTPGQGLQFLFEYFSETQRNKGNFPGRFSGRQFSNSRSEMNVSTLELGDSALYLCASSLAGTGPYEQYFGPGTRLTVT.

This clone was seen more than once but under ten times. The chain uses TRBV5-1 and TRBJ2-7, with 13 nucleotides matching TRBD2. The junction had 3 bases not matched to a gene; V was cut back by 4 bases and J by 5 bases. CDR1 SGHRS and CDR2 YFSETQ come from the germline V gene. The CDR3 spans 14 residues. CDR3 in amino acids: CASSPGTSGNEQYF. CDR3 sequence (DNA): TGCGCCAGCAGCCCCGGGACTAGCGGGAACGAGCAGTACTTC.

The chain couples TRBV2 to TRBJ1-5, with 7 nucleotides matching TRBD1. The CDR3 length is 14 residues. The V gene end was trimmed by 6 bases and the J gene end by 7 bases; junction bases not matched to a gene: 9. Germline-derived CDR1 and CDR2 are SNHLY and FYNNEI. The CDR3 loop is CASSTTGRMQPQHF. The CDR3 DNA sequence: TGTGCCAGCAGCACGACAGGGAGGATGCAGCCCCAGCATTTT. The variable domain in full, with the rest retrieved from reference TRBV2 and TRBJ1-5, is EPEVTQTPSHQVTQMGQEVILRCVPISNHLYFYWYRQILGQKVEFLVSFYNNEISEKSEIFDDQFSVERPDGSNFTLKIRSTKLEDSAMYFCASSTTGRMQPQHFGDGTRLSIL.